This passage covers 15 T cell receptor beta chains from one sample sequenced in a study of cytomegalovirus exposure and HLA in healthy donors. 13 Jbeta primers and 60 Vbeta primers were used for the PCR. This table comes from immunoSEQ multiplex PCR, and its TCRdb copy is limited to in-frame clones, with some not included. The table records approximately 180,000 clones, around 85% of them present only once. The sequenced sample was PBMCs. These receptors came from a man aged 18 to 30 in good health and CMV-seronegative.

The chain carries TRBV4-1 and TRBJ1-1; the match to TRBD1 covers 7 bases. The CDR3 is 16 residues long. The V segment lost 1 base and the J segment 0 bases; nucleotides outside the gene matches: 5. Germline V CDR1 and CDR2: MGHRA, YSYEKL. This CDR3 reads CASSQGGGQMNTEAFF. DNA of the CDR3: TGCGCCAGCAGCCAAGGAGGGGGACAGATGAACACTGAAGCTTTCTTT.

The chain combines TRBV7-3 with TRBJ2-2; 11 bases fit TRBD2. This CDR3 comprises 15 residues. V was pared by 2 bases and J by 5 bases, with 1 base of the junction left unmatched. Germline-derived CDR1 and CDR2 are SGHTA and FQGTGA. The CDR3 DNA follows: TGTGCCAGCAGCTTATCTAGCGGGAGGACCGGGGAGCTGTTTTTT. Translating gives CASSLSSGRTGELFF. The full variable domain, its missing parts supplied by reference TRBV7-3 and TRBJ2-2, is GAGVSQTPSNKVTEKGKYVELRCDPISGHTALYWYRQSLGQGPEFLIYFQGTGAADDSGLPNDRFFAVRPEGSVSTLKIQRTERGDSAVYLCASSLSSGRTGELFFGEGSRLTVL.

This clone was seen a single time. The chain uses TRBV28 and TRBJ2-7, with 7 positions matching TRBD1. Germline lookup yields CDR1 MDHEN and CDR2 SYDVKM. V was pared by 7 bases and J by 2 bases, with 11 bases of the junction left unmatched. The CDR3 consists of 15 residues. CDR3 bases: TGTGCCAGCAAGGTCCCCCAAGGGGGCACCTACGAGCAGTACTTC. It specifies CASKVPQGGTYEQYF. The whole variable domain, filled in from reference TRBV28 and TRBJ2-7, reads DVKVTQSSRYLVKRTGEKVFLECVQDMDHENMFWYRQDPGLGLRLIYFSYDVKMKEKGDIPEGYSVSREKKERFSLILESASTNQTSMYLCASKVPQGGTYEQYFGPGTRLTVT.

The rearrangement joins TRBV10-1 to TRBJ1-1; no definite D call. Germline V CDR1 and CDR2: WNHNN, SYGVQD (reference sequence). This CDR3 has 13 residues. Trimming cost V 3 bases and J 2 bases, with 7 bases left between them. CDR3 sequence (DNA): TGCGCCAGCAGTGAAACAGCTAACACTGAAGCTTTCTTT. Its translation: CASSETANTEAFF.

The chain uses TRBV5-4 and TRBJ2-7; 8 nucleotides align to TRBD1. CDR3 length: 15 residues. V was clipped by 4 bases and J by 4 bases; unmatched bases: 10. Per germline, CDR1 SGHNT and CDR2 YYREEE (reference sequence). DNA of the CDR3: TGTGCCAGCAGCGAGGGGGGACAGGCGGGGTACGAGCAGTACTTC. This sequence encodes CASSEGGQAGYEQYF.

The V gene is TRBV6-4, the J gene TRBJ2-7; 11 bases fit TRBD2. Germline values: CDR1 MRHNA, CDR2 SNTAGT. J gave up 4 bases and V 8 bases, and 10 bases lay outside the gene matches. There are 15 residues in the CDR3. The CDR3: CASAPVAGGLYEQYF. The CDR3 nucleotides are TGTGCCAGCGCCCCTGTAGCGGGGGGGCTTTACGAGCAGTACTTC.

The chain links TRBV5-6 to TRBJ1-1, with 7 nucleotides matching TRBD1. The germline CDR1 and CDR2 sequences are SGHDT and YYEEEE. V lost 5 bases to trimming and J lost 1 base; unmatched junction nucleotides: 11. The CDR3 runs 16 residues. The CDR3 nucleotides read TGTGCCAGCAGTCCCTTAACCGGGACAGCGAACACTGAAGCTTTCTTT. This sequence encodes CASSPLTGTANTEAFF.

The chain couples TRBV11-2 to TRBJ2-7; D gene unclear. The germline CDR1 and CDR2 sequences are SGHAT and FQNNGV. With 2 bases removed from V and 0 bases from J, the gap between germline ends came to 17 bases. The CDR3 spans 17 residues. CDR3 protein: CASSLFGGTLLSYEQYF. The CDR3 nucleotides are TGTGCCAGCAGCTTATTCGGCGGTACGCTACTCTCCTACGAGCAGTACTTC.

V is TRBV7-9 and J is TRBJ2-7, with TRBD1 matching 8 bases. The V segment lost 8 bases and the J segment 3 bases; nucleotides outside the gene matches: 12. The CDR3 covers 15 residues. Germline V CDR1 and CDR2: SEHNR, FQNEAQ (reference sequence). CDR3 nucleotide sequence: TGTGCCAGCCACCCCGGGGGACAGGTGAACTACGAGCAGTACTTC. Translation: CASHPGGQVNYEQYF.

The rearrangement links TRBV7-6 to TRBJ2-1, with 7 bases that match TRBD1. Germline V gene data show CDR1 as SGHVS and CDR2 as FNYEAQ. V gave up 2 bases and J gave up 8 bases; unmatched junction bases: 9. CDR3 length: 15 amino acids. The CDR3 coding sequence is TGTGCCAGCAGCTTAAAAACCGGGACAGTCGATGAGCAGTTCTTC. Its translation is CASSLKTGTVDEQFF.

The rearrangement joins TRBV4-2 to TRBJ2-5, with 11 bases matching TRBD1. In germline, CDR1 is LGHNA, CDR2 YNFKEQ. The CDR3 spans 17 residues. The ends lost 3 bases at V and 6 bases at J; junction bases unmatched: 12. The CDR3 nucleotides are TGTGCCAGCAGCCAGCTGTCTTTCGGGACAGGGGGACAGACCCAGTACTTC. Protein product: CASSQLSFGTGGQTQYF.

The chain recombines TRBV2 with TRBJ2-7, with 8 positions matching TRBD2. The J segment lost 7 bases and the V segment lost 11 bases, leaving 13 bases of the junction unmatched. The CDR3 spans 13 residues. From germline, CDR1 is SNHLY and CDR2 FYNNEI. DNA of the CDR3: TGTGCCGCAGGAGGTAGCGGGGTTCGGGAGCAGTACTTC. Translating it yields CAAGGSGVREQYF.

This clone appeared once. J is TRBJ2-7 and V is TRBV5-1; tentative D call: TRBD1 (6 bases). V was shortened by 4 bases and J by 6 bases, with 11 bases between the two germline ends. CDR1 SGHRS and CDR2 YFSETQ come from the germline V gene. CDR3 length equals 12 residues. The chain's CDR3 is CASSPGTFEQYF. The CDR3 DNA follows: TGCGCCAGCAGCCCTGGGACATTCGAGCAGTACTTC.

The gene calls are TRBV9 and TRBJ1-2, with 8 bases fitting TRBD1. Germline V gene sequence: CDR1 SGDLS, CDR2 YYNGEE. This CDR3 has 19 amino acids. V gave up 0 bases and J gave up 3 bases; unmatched junction bases: 16. This chain's CDR3 is CASSVVVGEGRGPYYGYTF. CDR3 sequence (DNA): TGTGCCAGCAGCGTAGTTGTGGGGGAGGGCAGGGGGCCCTACTATGGCTACACCTTC. The whole variable domain, filled in from reference TRBV9 and TRBJ1-2, reads DSGVTQTPKHLITATGQRVTLRCSPRSGDLSVYWYQQSLDQGLQFLIQYYNGEERAKGNILERFSAQQFPDLHSELNLSSLELGDSALYFCASSVVVGEGRGPYYGYTFGSGTRLTVV.

The chain couples TRBV2 to TRBJ2-2; TRBD1 matches at 8 bases. Germline CDR1 and CDR2: SNHLY and FYNNEI. The trim removed 6 bases at V and 3 bases at J, leaving 6 bases unmatched. This CDR3 spans 15 amino acids. The CDR3 bases are TGTGCCAGCAGCGAGGGACAGGCGTACACCGGGGAGCTGTTTTTT. It encodes CASSEGQAYTGELFF.